The present TCR beta chain was sequenced within a study of OX40 agonist ivuxolimab in advanced cancers. Study information: Patients assigned to dose escalation were diagnosed with hepatocellular carcinoma, melanoma, renal cell or head and neck cancer. Allowance was made for prior anti-PD-1, anti-PD-L1 or anti-CTLA-4 therapy, and 35% to 40% had some. Partial responses occurred in three patients (one hepatocellular carcinoma, two cutaneous melanoma). Study-level findings and limits: Some of the lowest clonal expansion was seen in partial responders at 0.1-3.0 mg/kg.

To note about this clone: The antigen remains undetermined.

Libraries were prepared by immunoSEQ multiplex PCR; TCRdb keeps only in-frame clonotypes and omits some of them. Found here are around 16,000 clones, 78% of them singletons; the top ten hold 28%. Germline CDR1 reads MNHEY; CDR2 reads SVGAGI. Trimming at V came to 2 bases and at J to 3 bases, leaving 8 bases not matched to a gene. CDR3 length equals 16 residues. The sequence derives from an adult with an advanced solid tumor such as melanoma, head and neck, liver or kidney cancer. The sample in question was CD4+ or CD8+ T cells sorted from blood, obtained in a trial of the OX40 agonist ivuxolimab. The V call is TRBV6-5, the J call TRBJ1-2; 8 bases are a match to TRBD1. This CDR3 is CASSYGAGQDYYGYTF. CDR3 DNA: TGTGCCAGCAGTTACGGAGCGGGACAGGATTACTATGGCTACACCTTC.